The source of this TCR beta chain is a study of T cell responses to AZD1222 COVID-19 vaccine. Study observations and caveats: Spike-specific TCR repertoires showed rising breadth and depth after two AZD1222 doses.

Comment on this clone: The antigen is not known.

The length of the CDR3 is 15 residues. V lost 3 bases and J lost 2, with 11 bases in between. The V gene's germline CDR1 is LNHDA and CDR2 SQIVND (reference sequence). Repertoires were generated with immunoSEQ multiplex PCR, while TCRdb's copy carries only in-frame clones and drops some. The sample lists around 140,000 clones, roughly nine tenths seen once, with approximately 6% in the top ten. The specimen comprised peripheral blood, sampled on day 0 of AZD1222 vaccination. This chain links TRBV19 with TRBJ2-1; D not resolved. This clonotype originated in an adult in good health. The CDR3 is CASSMGSLTYNEQFF. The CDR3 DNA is TGTGCCAGTAGTATGGGCAGCCTAACCTACAATGAGCAGTTCTTC.